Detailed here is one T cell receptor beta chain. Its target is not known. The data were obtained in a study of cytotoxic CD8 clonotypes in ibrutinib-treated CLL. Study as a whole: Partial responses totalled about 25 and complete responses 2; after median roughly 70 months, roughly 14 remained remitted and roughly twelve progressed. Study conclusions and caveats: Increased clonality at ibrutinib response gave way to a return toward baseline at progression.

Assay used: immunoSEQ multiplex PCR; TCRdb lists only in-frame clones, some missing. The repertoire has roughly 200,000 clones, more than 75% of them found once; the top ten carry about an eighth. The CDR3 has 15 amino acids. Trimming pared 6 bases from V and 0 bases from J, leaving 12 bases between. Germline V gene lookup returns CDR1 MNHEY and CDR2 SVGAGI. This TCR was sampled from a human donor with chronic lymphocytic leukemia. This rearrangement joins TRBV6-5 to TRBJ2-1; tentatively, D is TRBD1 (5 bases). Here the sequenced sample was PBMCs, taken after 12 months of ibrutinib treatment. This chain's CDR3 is CASRVQVSSYNEQFF. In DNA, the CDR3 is TGTGCCAGCAGGGTACAGGTGAGCTCCTACAATGAGCAGTTCTTC.